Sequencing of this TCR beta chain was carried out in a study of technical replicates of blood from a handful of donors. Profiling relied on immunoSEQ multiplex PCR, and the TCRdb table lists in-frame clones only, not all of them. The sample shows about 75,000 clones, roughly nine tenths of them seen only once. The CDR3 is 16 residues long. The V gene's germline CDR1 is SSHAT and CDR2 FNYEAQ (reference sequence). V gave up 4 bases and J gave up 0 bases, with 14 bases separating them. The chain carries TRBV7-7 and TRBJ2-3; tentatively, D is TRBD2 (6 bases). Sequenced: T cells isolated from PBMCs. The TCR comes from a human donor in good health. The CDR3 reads CASSSGPGTSTDTQYF. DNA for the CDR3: TGTGCCAGCAGCTCAGGTCCCGGGACTAGCACAGATACGCAGTATTTT.